This TCR beta chain derives from a study of T cell changes during pregnancy in multiple sclerosis (dated by TCRdb to the late 2010s). As for the study more broadly: The study examined how the T cell repertoire changed over the course of pregnancy in women with multiple sclerosis.

The CDR3 contains 14 residues, cysteine and phenylalanine counted. Only the CDR3 DNA stays, 42 bases, in frame from base 1. At the junction V is shortened by 6 bases and J by 2 bases; bases outside the gene matches: 6. According to the germline V gene, CDR1 reads KGHSH and CDR2 reads LQKENI. The library was produced with the immunoSEQ multiplex PCR assay. TCRdb obtained this table from immuneACCESS and retained in-frame rearrangements with V and J assigned. These tables miss some clones; where compared with another copy, unresolved V genes account for less than half of the shortfall, and the remainder is unexplained. The table for this sample lists 55,000 or so clones; around 92% of them were counted only once. The ten top clones hold 0.15% to 0.2% of the sample. As for this clone: The specificity of this receptor is unknown. Base qualities are not provided; no much larger clone lies one nucleotide away.

The sequencing here drew on CD4+ T cells from peripheral blood mononuclear cells, taken after pregnancy. The TCR comes from a female donor in good health, enrolled as a control in a pregnancy study. The chain was built from TRBV18 and TRBJ1-2, and 7 bases in between align with TRBD1. The CDR3 protein: CASSQDRKNYGYTF. The DNA sequence reads TGTGCCAGCTCCCAGGACAGGAAAAACTATGGCTACACCTTC.